This is a list of T cell receptor beta chains from one sample in a study of metastatic and nonmetastatic thyroid tumors. TCRdb reprocessed the PCR reads using MiXCR. The data show 15,000 to 20,000 clones, with around 21% seen just once and 20% to 25% held by the top ten. Material: adjacent normal tissue. These TCRs come from a female donor with papillary thyroid cancer or a benign thyroid nodule (not recorded which). Some clones in this sample may be carry-over from other donors' samples. Both conserved end residues are part of each CDR3. D genes are given only for firm matches. Clone size is given for some rows only: seen once, a few or many times, or a class if the clone is expanded.

j_gene: TRBJ2-7
v_gene: TRBV28
d_gene: TRBD1
abundance: few
CDR3nt: TGTGCCAGCAGGCTAGACAGGGCAAGCTCCTACGAGCAGTACTTC
CDR3aa: CASRLDRASSYEQYF

j_gene: TRBJ1-2
v_gene: TRBV28
d_gene: NA
abundance: NA
CDR3nt: TGTGCCAGCAGAGGAGGAAGATATGGCTACACCTTC
CDR3aa: CASRGGRYGYTF

j_gene: TRBJ2-6
v_gene: TRBV12-3/TRBV12-4
d_gene: TRBD2
abundance: many
CDR3nt: TGTGCCAGCAGTCCCCTAGCGGGGGCCGACTCTGGGGCCAACGTCCTGACTTTC
CDR3aa: CASSPLAGADSGANVLTF

j_gene: TRBJ2-7
v_gene: TRBV19
d_gene: NA
abundance: few
CDR3nt: TGTGCCAGTAGTGATCATCGGTCATCCGAGCAGTACTTC
CDR3aa: CASSDHRSSEQYF

j_gene: TRBJ1-1
v_gene: TRBV12-3/TRBV12-4
d_gene: NA
abundance: few
CDR3nt: TGTGCCAGCAGTTCGGGACCGATGAACACTGAAGCTTTCTTT
CDR3aa: CASSSGPMNTEAFF

j_gene: TRBJ1-1
v_gene: TRBV6-6
d_gene: NA
abundance: many
CDR3nt: TGTGCCAGCAGTTACTCCTCGGGGTACTTAGACACTGAAGCTTTCTTT
CDR3aa: CASSYSSGYLDTEAFF

j_gene: TRBJ2-7
v_gene: TRBV24-1
d_gene: TRBD1
abundance: NA
CDR3nt: TGTGCCACCAGCCGGATGAGGGACAGGGGCCCTTACGAGCGGTACTTC
CDR3aa: CATSRMRDRGPYERYF

j_gene: TRBJ1-5
v_gene: TRBV18
d_gene: NA
abundance: NA
CDR3nt: TGTGCCAGCTCACCTGAGCCCGGGCCCCAGCATTTT
CDR3aa: CASSPEPGPQHF

j_gene: TRBJ1-1
v_gene: TRBV4-3
d_gene: TRBD1
abundance: few
CDR3nt: TGCGCCAGCAGCCAAGATGTCAGGGGGGGCACTGAAGCTTTCTTT
CDR3aa: CASSQDVRGGTEAFF

j_gene: TRBJ2-6
v_gene: TRBV10-3
d_gene: NA
abundance: few
CDR3nt: TGTGCCATCAGTGAGTCGCCTCCCTCTGGGGCCAACGTCCTGACTTTC
CDR3aa: CAISESPPSGANVLTF

j_gene: TRBJ2-1
v_gene: TRBV6-5
d_gene: NA
abundance: NA
CDR3nt: TGTGCCAGCAGTTACCCGGGGCCCGCGGGAGAGCAGTTCTTC
CDR3aa: CASSYPGPAGEQFF

j_gene: TRBJ1-5
v_gene: TRBV12-3/TRBV12-4
d_gene: NA
abundance: few
CDR3nt: TGTGCCAGCAGTTTTGGCAATCAGCCCCAGCATTTT
CDR3aa: CASSFGNQPQHF

j_gene: TRBJ2-1
v_gene: TRBV6-1
d_gene: NA
abundance: few
CDR3nt: TGTGCCAGCAGTGAGTATGTTGAATACAATGAGCAGTTCTTC
CDR3aa: CASSEYVEYNEQFF

j_gene: TRBJ1-5
v_gene: TRBV28
d_gene: NA
abundance: few
CDR3nt: TGTGCCAGCAGTTTCGACGGGGCGAGCAATCGGCCCCAGCATTTT
CDR3aa: CASSFDGASNRPQHF

j_gene: TRBJ1-1
v_gene: TRBV6-1
d_gene: NA
abundance: many
CDR3nt: TGTGCCAGCAGGGGCTGGAAGAACACTGAAGCTTTCTTT
CDR3aa: CASRGWKNTEAFF

j_gene: TRBJ1-4
v_gene: TRBV27
d_gene: NA
abundance: few
CDR3nt: TGTGCCAGCAGGGGGCGGATTCATGAAAAACTGTTTTTT
CDR3aa: CASRGRIHEKLFF

j_gene: TRBJ1-3
v_gene: TRBV19
d_gene: NA
abundance: NA
CDR3nt: TGTGCCAGTACACAGGTCTCTGGAAACACCATATATTTT
CDR3aa: CASTQVSGNTIYF

j_gene: TRBJ2-7
v_gene: TRBV2
d_gene: NA
abundance: few
CDR3nt: TGTGCCAGCAGTGCGACAGACTTCTACGAGCAGTACTTC
CDR3aa: CASSATDFYEQYF

j_gene: TRBJ2-7
v_gene: TRBV3-1
d_gene: TRBD1
abundance: NA
CDR3nt: TGTGCCAGCAGCCATCTACAGGGGATGGGCGAGCAGTACTTC
CDR3aa: CASSHLQGMGEQYF

j_gene: TRBJ2-1
v_gene: TRBV5-1
d_gene: NA
abundance: NA
CDR3nt: TGCGCCAGCAATGAGGGCAGGGGAGTCTATGAGCAGTTCTTC
CDR3aa: CASNEGRGVYEQFF

j_gene: TRBJ1-2
v_gene: TRBV19
d_gene: NA
abundance: NA
CDR3nt: TGTGCCAGTACCATTGGAGGGTGGCATGGCTACACCTTC
CDR3aa: CASTIGGWHGYTF

j_gene: TRBJ1-1
v_gene: TRBV11-2
d_gene: TRBD1
abundance: NA
CDR3nt: TGTGCCAGCAGCACGGGGACAGTTAGTGAAGCTTTCTTT
CDR3aa: CASSTGTVSEAFF

j_gene: TRBJ2-1
v_gene: TRBV20-1
d_gene: TRBD2
abundance: NA
CDR3nt: TGCAGTGCTTCTAGCGGGAGTAAAAATGAGCAGTTCTTC
CDR3aa: CSASSGSKNEQFF

j_gene: TRBJ2-5
v_gene: TRBV11-1
d_gene: NA
abundance: few
CDR3nt: TGTGCCAGCAGCTTAGTGGTGACTCTGCAAGAGACCCAGTACTTC
CDR3aa: CASSLVVTLQETQYF

j_gene: TRBJ1-6
v_gene: TRBV28
d_gene: NA
abundance: many
CDR3nt: TGTGCCAGCACCCTACAGGCCTCCTGGAATTCACCCCTCCACTTT
CDR3aa: CASTLQASWNSPLHF

j_gene: TRBJ2-1
v_gene: TRBV12-3/TRBV12-4
d_gene: NA
abundance: NA
CDR3nt: TGTGCCAGCAGCCCGGGTTTCGGAACCTACAATGAGCAGTTCTTC
CDR3aa: CASSPGFGTYNEQFF

j_gene: TRBJ1-6
v_gene: TRBV30
d_gene: NA
abundance: many
CDR3nt: TGTGCCTGGAGTGTCCCAGGGACCGTGACTCATTCACCCCTCCACTTT
CDR3aa: CAWSVPGTVTHSPLHF

j_gene: TRBJ1-3
v_gene: TRBV3-1
d_gene: NA
abundance: NA
CDR3nt: TGTGCATCTTCGCGGGCGGGCGACTCTGGAAACACCATATATTTT
CDR3aa: CASSRAGDSGNTIYF

j_gene: TRBJ1-4
v_gene: TRBV20-1
d_gene: NA
abundance: NA
CDR3nt: TGCAGTGCCACGAAACATTCAACTAATGAAAAACTGTTTTTT
CDR3aa: CSATKHSTNEKLFF

j_gene: TRBJ2-3
v_gene: TRBV6-1
d_gene: NA
abundance: NA
CDR3nt: TGTGCCAGCAGGAACTACAGGGTCTCCGCGAGCGATACGCAGTATTTT
CDR3aa: CASRNYRVSASDTQYF

j_gene: TRBJ2-2
v_gene: TRBV28
d_gene: NA
abundance: few
CDR3nt: TGTGCCAGCAGGGAGGAGAACACCGGGGAGCTGTTTTTT
CDR3aa: CASREENTGELFF

j_gene: TRBJ2-5
v_gene: TRBV16
d_gene: NA
abundance: NA
CDR3nt: TGTGCCAGCAGCGAATCGTCCCAGGGTGGGCAAGAGACCCAGTACTTC
CDR3aa: CASSESSQGGQETQYF

j_gene: TRBJ1-5
v_gene: TRBV2
d_gene: TRBD1
abundance: NA
CDR3nt: TGTGCCAGCTCGGGCGCGACAGGGGGCTATCAGCCCCAGCATTTT
CDR3aa: CASSGATGGYQPQHF

j_gene: TRBJ1-2
v_gene: TRBV6-1
d_gene: TRBD1
abundance: many
CDR3nt: TGTGCCAGCAGCGGACAGGGGGCTATCTATGGCTACACCTTC
CDR3aa: CASSGQGAIYGYTF

j_gene: TRBJ2-7
v_gene: TRBV4-1
d_gene: NA
abundance: NA
CDR3nt: TGCGCCAGCAGCCAAGAGCCCGGGGGCTCCTACGAGCAGTACTTC
CDR3aa: CASSQEPGGSYEQYF

j_gene: TRBJ2-7
v_gene: TRBV12-5
d_gene: NA
abundance: few
CDR3nt: TGTGCTAGTGGTTTGGGTTTCGAGCAGTACTTC
CDR3aa: CASGLGFEQYF

j_gene: TRBJ1-3
v_gene: TRBV19
d_gene: NA
abundance: NA
CDR3nt: TGTGCCAGTAGCCGACTTGGTTGGACCGACACCATATATTTT
CDR3aa: CASSRLGWTDTIYF

j_gene: TRBJ1-3
v_gene: TRBV5-1
d_gene: NA
abundance: NA
CDR3nt: TGCGCCAGCAGCGCCGACTTCCGAAACACCATATATTTT
CDR3aa: CASSADFRNTIYF

j_gene: TRBJ1-2
v_gene: TRBV4-3
d_gene: NA
abundance: NA
CDR3nt: TGCGCCAGCAGCCAGGATCTGAGCCTCAAGGGGCATGGCTACACCTTC
CDR3aa: CASSQDLSLKGHGYTF

j_gene: TRBJ2-5
v_gene: TRBV28
d_gene: NA
abundance: NA
CDR3nt: TGTGCCAGCAAGGTCTTCGGGAGTGGGGAGACCCAGTACTTC
CDR3aa: CASKVFGSGETQYF

j_gene: TRBJ2-1
v_gene: TRBV20-1
d_gene: NA
abundance: NA
CDR3nt: TGCAGTGCGCCATACGGACGATCGTTATACAATGAGCAGTTCTTC
CDR3aa: CSAPYGRSLYNEQFF

j_gene: TRBJ1-1
v_gene: TRBV5-1
d_gene: NA
abundance: NA
CDR3nt: TGCGCCAGCAGCCCGAGACAGGAGGGGAACACTGAAGCTTTCTTT
CDR3aa: CASSPRQEGNTEAFF

j_gene: TRBJ2-1
v_gene: TRBV4-1
d_gene: TRBD2
abundance: NA
CDR3nt: TGCGCCAGCAGCCAAGATCGGGCTAGCGGGGCCCTCGTAGAGCAGTTCTTC
CDR3aa: CASSQDRASGALVEQFF

j_gene: TRBJ2-4
v_gene: TRBV4-2
d_gene: TRBD2
abundance: NA
CDR3nt: TGTGCCAGCAGCCAAGATCGTCAGGGAGGGAACATTCAGTACTTC
CDR3aa: CASSQDRQGGNIQYF

j_gene: TRBJ1-2
v_gene: TRBV20-1
d_gene: NA
abundance: NA
CDR3nt: TGCAGTGCCCCTTCTGGGGCAGGGGAAGGCTATGGCTACACCTTC
CDR3aa: CSAPSGAGEGYGYTF

j_gene: TRBJ2-7
v_gene: TRBV6-1
d_gene: NA
abundance: many
CDR3nt: TGTGCCAGCAGTGAAGAGGGCAGGGGTTATACCTACGAGCAGTACTTC
CDR3aa: CASSEEGRGYTYEQYF